The clone carrying this T cell receptor beta chain has a handful of counts. The antigen remains undetermined. Distinct nucleotide sequences in the sample also encode this CDR3. These data are taken from a study of OX40 agonist ivuxolimab in advanced cancers. Overall study context: Patients received the agonistic anti-OX40 (CD134) antibody ivuxolimab. Those treated in dose escalation had hepatocellular carcinoma, melanoma, renal cell cancer or head and neck cancer.

The CDR3 consists of 12 residues. The V gene's germline CDR1 is KGHSH and CDR2 LQKENI. V shed 6 bases and J shed 2 bases, with 4 bases lying between them. Broader study findings: The investigators did not determine what antigen specificity the expanded peripheral T cells had. CD4+ and CD8+ blood T cells expanded clonally by week 6 at 0.1 to 3.0 mg/kg.

Some clones are missing from TCRdb's copy, which holds only in-frame ones; the method was immunoSEQ multiplex PCR. The sample lists around 70,000 clones; 65% to 85% were seen once. V usage is TRBV18 and J usage is TRBJ1-4; D ambiguous. The sequence was obtained from an adult with an advanced solid tumor such as melanoma, head and neck, liver or kidney cancer. The sample here was CD4+ or CD8+ T cells sorted from blood, taken in a trial of the OX40 agonist ivuxolimab. The CDR3 loop reads CASSPTNEKLFF. CDR3 DNA sequence: TGTGCCAGCTCCCCCACTAATGAAAAACTGTTTTTT.